One T cell receptor (beta chain) is described in this entry. Original processing notes: Cell counts per sample came from amplifying reference gene primers. TCRdb keeps only in-frame clones here, not all; method: immunoSEQ multiplex PCR. The DNA was the basis for D and trimming; V, J and clone size are from that table. Counted here are about 180,000 clones, 85% to 90% occurring once; the ten biggest clones make up roughly 20%. This specimen comes from a study of blood T cell repertoires in COVID-19. Study-level information: The samples span acute and convalescent COVID-19 from the United States, Italy and Spain. T cells, B-cell-depleted T cells, or PBMCs provided the cDNA or gDNA that served as material.

The V gene end was trimmed by 5 bases and the J gene end by 1 base; junction bases not matched to a gene: 4. Germline CDR1 and CDR2: SEHNR and FQNEAQ (reference sequence). CDR3 length equals 14 residues. V gene TRBV7-9 combines with J gene TRBJ2-7; 8 bases fit TRBD1. The sequence was obtained from a man between 65 and 85 years old with active or convalescent COVID-19. The sequencing sample was made of peripheral blood. The CDR3 DNA sequence: TGTGCCAGCAGCGTGGACAGGGCATCCTACGAGCAGTACTTC. As protein: CASSVDRASYEQYF.